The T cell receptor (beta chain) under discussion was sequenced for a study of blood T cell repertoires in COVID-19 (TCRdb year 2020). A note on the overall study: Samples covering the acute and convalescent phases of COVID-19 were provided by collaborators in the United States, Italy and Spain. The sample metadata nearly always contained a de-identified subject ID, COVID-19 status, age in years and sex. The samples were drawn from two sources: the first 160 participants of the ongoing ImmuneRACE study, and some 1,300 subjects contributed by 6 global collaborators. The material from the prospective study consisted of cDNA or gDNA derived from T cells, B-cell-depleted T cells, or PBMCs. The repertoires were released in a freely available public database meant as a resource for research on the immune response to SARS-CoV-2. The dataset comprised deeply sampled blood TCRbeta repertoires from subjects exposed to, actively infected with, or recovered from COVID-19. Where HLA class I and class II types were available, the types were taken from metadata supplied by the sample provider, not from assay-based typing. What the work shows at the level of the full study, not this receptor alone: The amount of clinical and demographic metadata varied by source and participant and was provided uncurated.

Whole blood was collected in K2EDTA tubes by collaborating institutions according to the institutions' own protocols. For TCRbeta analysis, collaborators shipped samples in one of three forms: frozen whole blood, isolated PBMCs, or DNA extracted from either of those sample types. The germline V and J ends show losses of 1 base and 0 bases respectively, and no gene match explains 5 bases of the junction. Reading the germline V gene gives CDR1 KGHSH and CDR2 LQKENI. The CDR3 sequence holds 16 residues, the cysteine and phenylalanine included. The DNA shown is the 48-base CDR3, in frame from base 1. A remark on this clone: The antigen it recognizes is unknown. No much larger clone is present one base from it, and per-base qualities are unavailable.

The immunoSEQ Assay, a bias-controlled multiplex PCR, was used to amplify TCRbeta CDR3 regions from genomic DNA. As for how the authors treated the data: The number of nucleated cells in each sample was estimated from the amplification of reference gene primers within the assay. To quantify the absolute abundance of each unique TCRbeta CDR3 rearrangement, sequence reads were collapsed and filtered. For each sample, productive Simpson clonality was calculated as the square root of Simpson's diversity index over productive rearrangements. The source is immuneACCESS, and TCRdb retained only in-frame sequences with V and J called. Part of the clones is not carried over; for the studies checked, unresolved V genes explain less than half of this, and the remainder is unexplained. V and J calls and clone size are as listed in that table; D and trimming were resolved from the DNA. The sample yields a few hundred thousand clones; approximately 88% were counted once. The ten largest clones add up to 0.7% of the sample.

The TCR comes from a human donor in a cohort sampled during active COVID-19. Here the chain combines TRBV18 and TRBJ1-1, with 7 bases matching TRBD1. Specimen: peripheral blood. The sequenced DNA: TGTGCCAGCTCACCACTGGGACAGCTCATGAACACTGAAGCTTTCTTT. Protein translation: CASSPLGQLMNTEAFF.